This TCR beta chain was obtained from a study of identical twins. This clonotype appeared a few times. TCRdb analysed the 5' RACE reads with MiXCR anew, one entry per CDR3 protein. The sample includes some 570,000 distinct CDR3 sequences, approximately 20% of them seen just once. The CDR3 loop spans 14 amino acids. With 0 bases removed from V and 8 bases from J, the gap between germline ends came to 14 bases. Germline V lookup: CDR1 SGHRS, CDR2 YFSETQ. These data were also filed under a second study, of yellow fever vaccine responses in identical twins. Per that study: Reportedly, the T cell response mounted by twins to vaccine seemed partly convergent, partly personalized.

The chain employs TRBV5-1 and TRBJ1-2; D not resolved. The source material was CD4+ T cells sorted from blood. This TCR was sampled from a young woman in good health. CDR3 DNA sequence: TGCGCCAGCAGCTTGGAGGCAGGATTATGGGGCTACACCTTC. Encoded protein: CASSLEAGLWGYTF.